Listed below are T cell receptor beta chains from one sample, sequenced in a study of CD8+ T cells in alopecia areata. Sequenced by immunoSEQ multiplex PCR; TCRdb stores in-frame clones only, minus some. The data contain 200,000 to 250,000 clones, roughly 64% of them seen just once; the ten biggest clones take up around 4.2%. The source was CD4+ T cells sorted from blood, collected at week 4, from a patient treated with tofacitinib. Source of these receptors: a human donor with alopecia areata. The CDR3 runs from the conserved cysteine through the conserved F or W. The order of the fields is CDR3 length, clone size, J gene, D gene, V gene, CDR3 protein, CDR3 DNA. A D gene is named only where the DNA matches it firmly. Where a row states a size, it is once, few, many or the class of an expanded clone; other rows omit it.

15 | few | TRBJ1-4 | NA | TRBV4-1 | CASSPPRGGAEKLFF | TGCGCCAGCAGCCCCCCCCGCGGGGGAGCTGAAAAACTGTTTTTT
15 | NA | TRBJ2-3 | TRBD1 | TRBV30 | CAWSLGDRVTDTQYF | TGTGCCTGGAGTCTCGGGGACAGGGTTACAGATACGCAGTATTTT
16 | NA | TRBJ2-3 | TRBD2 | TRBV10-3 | CAISVGSGGATDTQYF | TGTGCCATCAGTGTTGGGAGCGGGGGGGCAACAGATACGCAGTATTTT
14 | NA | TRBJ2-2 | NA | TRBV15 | CATSEGQITGELFF | TGTGCCACCAGCGAGGGACAAATCACCGGGGAGCTGTTTTTT
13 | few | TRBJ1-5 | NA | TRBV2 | CASSAESPEPQHF | TGTGCCAGCAGTGCTGAATCCCCGGAGCCCCAGCATTTT
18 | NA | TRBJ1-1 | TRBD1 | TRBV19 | CASSMGPGQVLMNTEAFF | TGTGCCAGTAGTATGGGACCGGGACAGGTCCTAATGAACACTGAAGCTTTCTTT
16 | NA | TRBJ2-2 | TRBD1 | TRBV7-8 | CASSRSPGQGGGELFF | TGTGCCAGCAGTCGATCGCCGGGACAGGGAGGCGGGGAGCTGTTTTTT
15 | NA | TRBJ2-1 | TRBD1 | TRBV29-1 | CIAQRGRGLYNEQFF | TGCATCGCGCAAAGGGGCAGGGGGCTTTACAATGAGCAGTTCTTC
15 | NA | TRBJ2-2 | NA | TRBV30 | CAWSVLAEGRGELFF | TGTGCCTGGAGTGTACTGGCAGAGGGACGGGGGGAGCTGTTTTTT
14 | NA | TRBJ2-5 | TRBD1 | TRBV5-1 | CASSLTGVMETQYF | TGCGCCAGCAGCTTGACAGGGGTGATGGAGACCCAGTACTTC
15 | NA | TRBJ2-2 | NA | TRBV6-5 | CASSYGISNTGELFF | TGTGCCAGCAGTTACGGCATATCGAACACCGGGGAGCTGTTTTTT
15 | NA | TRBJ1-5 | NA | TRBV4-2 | CASSQDRSGDQPQHF | TGTGCCAGCAGCCAAGATCGGTCAGGTGATCAGCCCCAGCATTTT
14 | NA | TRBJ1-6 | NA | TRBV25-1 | CASSESTGYSPLHF | TGTGCCAGCAGTGAATCGACAGGTTATTCACCCCTCCACTTT
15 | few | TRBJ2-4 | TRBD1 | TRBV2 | CASSERSGGKNIQYF | TGTGCCAGCAGTGAAAGGTCAGGGGGCAAAAACATTCAGTACTTC
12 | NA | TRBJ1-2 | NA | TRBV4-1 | CASSQGGSGYTF | TGCGCCAGCAGCCAAGGGGGGTCCGGCTACACCTTC
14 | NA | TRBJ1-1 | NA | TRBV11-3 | CASSPQGRRTEAFF | TGTGCCAGCAGCCCCCAGGGGCGAAGGACTGAAGCTTTCTTT
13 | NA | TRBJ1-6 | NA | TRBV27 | CASRSTALNPLHF | TGTGCCAGCAGATCGACGGCCCTCAATCCCCTCCACTTT
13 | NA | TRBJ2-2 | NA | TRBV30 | CAWSRGYTGELFF | TGTGCCTGGAGCCGGGGGTACACCGGGGAGCTGTTTTTT
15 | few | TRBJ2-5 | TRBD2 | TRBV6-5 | CASSYWASGEETQYF | TGTGCCAGCAGTTACTGGGCTAGCGGAGAAGAGACCCAGTACTTC
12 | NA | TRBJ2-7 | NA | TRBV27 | CASSLLGGEQYF | TGTGCCAGCAGTTTATTAGGAGGCGAGCAGTACTTC